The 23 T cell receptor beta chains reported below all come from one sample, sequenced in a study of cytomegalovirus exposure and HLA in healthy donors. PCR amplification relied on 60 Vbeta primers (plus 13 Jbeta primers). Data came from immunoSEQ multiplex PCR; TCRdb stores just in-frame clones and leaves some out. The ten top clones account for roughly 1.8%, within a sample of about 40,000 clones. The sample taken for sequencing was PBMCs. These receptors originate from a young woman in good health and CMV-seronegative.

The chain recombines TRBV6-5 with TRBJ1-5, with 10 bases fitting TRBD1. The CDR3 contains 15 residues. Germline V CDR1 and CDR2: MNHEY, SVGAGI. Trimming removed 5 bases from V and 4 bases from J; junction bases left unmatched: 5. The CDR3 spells CASSTGQGKNQPQHF. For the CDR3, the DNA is TGTGCCAGCAGTACGGGACAGGGGAAGAATCAGCCCCAGCATTTT.

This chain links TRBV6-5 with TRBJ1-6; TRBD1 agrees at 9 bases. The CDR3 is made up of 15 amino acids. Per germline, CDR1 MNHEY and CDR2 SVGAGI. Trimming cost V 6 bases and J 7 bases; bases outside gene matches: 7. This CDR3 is CASSAGTGWNSPLHF. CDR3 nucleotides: TGTGCCAGCAGCGCCGGGACAGGGTGGAATTCACCCCTCCACTTT.

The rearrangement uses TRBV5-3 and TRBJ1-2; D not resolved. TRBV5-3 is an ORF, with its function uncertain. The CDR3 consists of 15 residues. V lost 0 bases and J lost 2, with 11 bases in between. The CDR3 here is CARSLGSPGNYGYTF. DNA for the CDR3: TGTGCCAGAAGCTTGGGGTCGCCGGGGAACTATGGCTACACCTTC.

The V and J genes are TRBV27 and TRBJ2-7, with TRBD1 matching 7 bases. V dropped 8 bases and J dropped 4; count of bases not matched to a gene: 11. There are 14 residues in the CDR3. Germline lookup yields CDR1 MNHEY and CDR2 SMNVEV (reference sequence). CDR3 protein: CASRRGGREYEQYF. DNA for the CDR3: TGTGCCAGCCGCAGAGGGGGCAGGGAGTACGAGCAGTACTTC.

The CDR3 DNA is TGTGCCAGCAGCCGCCTAGACTTCGACACCGGGGAGCTGTTTTTT. It encodes CASSRLDFDTGELFF. The chain links TRBV13 to TRBJ2-2; D ambiguous. The CDR3 loop spans 15 amino acids. CDR1 PRHDT and CDR2 FYEKMQ come from the germline V gene (reference sequence). V dropped 5 bases and J dropped 3 bases, with 13 bases sitting between them.

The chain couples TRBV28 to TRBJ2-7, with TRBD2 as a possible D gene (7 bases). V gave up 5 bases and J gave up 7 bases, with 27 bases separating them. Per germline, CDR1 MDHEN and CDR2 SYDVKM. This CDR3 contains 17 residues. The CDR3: CASSQIGGGSGIWEQYF. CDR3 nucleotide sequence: TGTGCCAGCAGTCAAATTGGGGGCGGGAGTGGTATTTGGGAGCAGTACTTC.

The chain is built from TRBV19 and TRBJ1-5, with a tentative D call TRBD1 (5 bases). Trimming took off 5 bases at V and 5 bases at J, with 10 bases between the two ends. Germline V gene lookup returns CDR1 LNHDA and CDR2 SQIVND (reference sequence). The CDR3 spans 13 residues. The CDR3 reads CASSYSQDQPQHF. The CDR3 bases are TGTGCCAGTAGTTATTCACAGGATCAGCCCCAGCATTTT.

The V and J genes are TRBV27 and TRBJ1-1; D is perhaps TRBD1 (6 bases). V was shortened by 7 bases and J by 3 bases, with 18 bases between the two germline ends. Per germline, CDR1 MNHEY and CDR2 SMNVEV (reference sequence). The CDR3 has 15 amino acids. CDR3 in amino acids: CASNKPRGSDTEAFF. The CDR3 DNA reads TGTGCCAGCAACAAACCAAGGGGGTCGGACACTGAAGCTTTCTTT.

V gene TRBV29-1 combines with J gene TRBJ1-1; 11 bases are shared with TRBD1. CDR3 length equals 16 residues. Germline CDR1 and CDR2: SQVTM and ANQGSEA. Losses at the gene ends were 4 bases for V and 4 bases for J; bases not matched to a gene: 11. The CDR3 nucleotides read TGCAGCGTTGCGTCCGGGACAGGGGGTTTAGGCACTGAAGCTTTCTTT. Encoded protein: CSVASGTGGLGTEAFF.

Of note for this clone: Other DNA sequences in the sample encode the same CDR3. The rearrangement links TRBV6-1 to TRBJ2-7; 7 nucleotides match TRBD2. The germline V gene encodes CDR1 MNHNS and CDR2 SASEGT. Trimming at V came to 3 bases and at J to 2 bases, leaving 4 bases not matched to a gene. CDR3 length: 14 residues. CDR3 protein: CASSDTGGPYEQYF. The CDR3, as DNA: TGTGCCAGCAGTGACACGGGAGGCCCCTACGAGCAGTACTTC.

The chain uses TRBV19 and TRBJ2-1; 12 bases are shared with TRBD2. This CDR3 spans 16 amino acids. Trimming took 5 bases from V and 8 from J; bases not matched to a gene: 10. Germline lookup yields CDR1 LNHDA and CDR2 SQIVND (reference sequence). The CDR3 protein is CASSLTTSGSLYEQFF. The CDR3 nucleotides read TGTGCCAGTAGTCTCACGACTAGCGGGAGTTTGTATGAGCAGTTCTTC.

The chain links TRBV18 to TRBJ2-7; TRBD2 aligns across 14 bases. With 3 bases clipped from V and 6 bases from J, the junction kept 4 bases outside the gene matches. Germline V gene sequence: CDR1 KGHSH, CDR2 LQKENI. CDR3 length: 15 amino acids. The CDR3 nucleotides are TGTGCCAGCTCACCGGGACTAGCGGGAGTGGGCGAGCAGTACTTC. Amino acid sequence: CASSPGLAGVGEQYF.

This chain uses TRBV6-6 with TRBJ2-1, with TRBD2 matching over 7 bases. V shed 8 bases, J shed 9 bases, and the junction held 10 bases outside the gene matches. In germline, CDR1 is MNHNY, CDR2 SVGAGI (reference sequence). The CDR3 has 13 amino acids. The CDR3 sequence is CASGLAVGSEQFF. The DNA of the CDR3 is TGTGCCAGCGGGCTAGCGGTGGGGAGTGAGCAGTTCTTC.

CDR3 DNA sequence: TGCGCCAGCAGCCAAGATTCTATTGGCAATCAGCCCCAGCATTTT. It codes for CASSQDSIGNQPQHF. The chain employs TRBV4-1 and TRBJ1-5; D not resolved. The V end was cut by 0 bases, the J end by 2 bases, with 8 bases between. The CDR3 extends over 15 amino acids. Germline V CDR1 and CDR2: MGHRA, YSYEKL.

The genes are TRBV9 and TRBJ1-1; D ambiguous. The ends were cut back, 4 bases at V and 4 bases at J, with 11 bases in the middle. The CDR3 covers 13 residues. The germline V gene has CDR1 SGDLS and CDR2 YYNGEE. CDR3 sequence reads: CASSPQLSTEAFF. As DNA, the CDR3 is TGTGCCAGCAGCCCGCAGTTAAGCACTGAAGCTTTCTTT.

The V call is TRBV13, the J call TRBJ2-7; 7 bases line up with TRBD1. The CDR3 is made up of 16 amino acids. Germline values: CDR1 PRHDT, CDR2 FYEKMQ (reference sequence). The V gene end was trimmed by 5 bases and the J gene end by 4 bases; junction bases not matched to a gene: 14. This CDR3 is CASSHAGQARAYEQYF. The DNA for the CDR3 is TGTGCCAGCAGCCACGCCGGACAGGCACGGGCTTACGAGCAGTACTTC.

The CDR3 sequence: CASSPGVHEQYF. CDR3 coding DNA: TGTGCCAGCAGCCCCGGAGTGCACGAGCAGTACTTC. J is TRBJ2-7 and V is TRBV13, with unresolved D. The V end lost 5 bases, the J end lost 5 bases, and 10 bases lay between the germline ends. This CDR3 spans 12 amino acids. Germline assignment: CDR1 PRHDT and CDR2 FYEKMQ (reference sequence).

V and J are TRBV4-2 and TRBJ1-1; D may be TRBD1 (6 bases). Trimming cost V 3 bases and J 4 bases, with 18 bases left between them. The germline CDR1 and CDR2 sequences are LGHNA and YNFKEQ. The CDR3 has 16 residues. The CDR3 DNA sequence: TGTGCCAGCAGCCACCCAGGGGCAGGTGGGAGCACTGAAGCTTTCTTT. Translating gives CASSHPGAGGSTEAFF.

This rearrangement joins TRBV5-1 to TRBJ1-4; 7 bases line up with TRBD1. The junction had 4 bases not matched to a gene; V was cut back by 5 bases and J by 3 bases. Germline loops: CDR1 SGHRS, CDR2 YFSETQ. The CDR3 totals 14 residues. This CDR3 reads CASSQDRSNEKLFF. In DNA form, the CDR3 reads TGCGCCAGCAGTCAGGACAGGTCTAATGAAAAACTGTTTTTT. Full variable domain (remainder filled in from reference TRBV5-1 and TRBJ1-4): KAGVTQTPRYLIKTRGQQVTLSCSPISGHRSVSWYQQTPGQGLQFLFEYFSETQRNKGNFPGRFSGRQFSNSRSEMNVSTLELGDSALYLCASSQDRSNEKLFFGSGTQLSVL.

The CDR3: CATSRHRQGSGDQPQHF. CDR3 coding DNA: TGTGCCACCAGCAGACACCGACAGGGGTCCGGAGATCAGCCCCAGCATTTT. The chain combines TRBV15 with TRBJ1-5; TRBD1 aligns across 8 bases. V was clipped by 2 bases and J by 5 bases; unmatched bases: 11. CDR3 length: 17 amino acids. Germline-derived CDR1 and CDR2 are LNHNV and YYDKDF (reference sequence).

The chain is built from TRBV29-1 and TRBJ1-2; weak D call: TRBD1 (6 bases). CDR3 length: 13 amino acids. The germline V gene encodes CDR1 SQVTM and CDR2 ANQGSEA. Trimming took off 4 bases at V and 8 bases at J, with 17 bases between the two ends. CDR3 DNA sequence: TGCAGCGTTGCGGTACAGGGTAGCAGAGGCTACACCTTC. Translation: CSVAVQGSRGYTF.

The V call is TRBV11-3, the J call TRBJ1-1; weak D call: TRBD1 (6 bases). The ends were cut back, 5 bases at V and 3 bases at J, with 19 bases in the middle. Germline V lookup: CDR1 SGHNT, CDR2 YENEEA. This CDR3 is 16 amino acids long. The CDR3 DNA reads TGTGCCAGCAGCCCGGTGGGGGGGCCCCGGGACACTGAAGCTTTCTTT. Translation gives CASSPVGGPRDTEAFF. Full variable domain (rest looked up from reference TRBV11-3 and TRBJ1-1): EAGVVQSPRYKIIEKKQPVAFWCNPISGHNTLYWYLQNLGQGPELLIRYENEEAVDDSQLPKDRFSAERLKGVDSTLKIQPAELGDSAVYLCASSPVGGPRDTEAFFGQGTRLTVV.

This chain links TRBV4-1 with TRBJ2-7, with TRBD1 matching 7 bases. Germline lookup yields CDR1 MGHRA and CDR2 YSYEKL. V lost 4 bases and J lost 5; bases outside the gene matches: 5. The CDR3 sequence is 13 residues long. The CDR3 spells CASSRQQGNEQYF. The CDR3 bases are TGCGCCAGCAGCCGACAACAGGGGAACGAGCAGTACTTC.